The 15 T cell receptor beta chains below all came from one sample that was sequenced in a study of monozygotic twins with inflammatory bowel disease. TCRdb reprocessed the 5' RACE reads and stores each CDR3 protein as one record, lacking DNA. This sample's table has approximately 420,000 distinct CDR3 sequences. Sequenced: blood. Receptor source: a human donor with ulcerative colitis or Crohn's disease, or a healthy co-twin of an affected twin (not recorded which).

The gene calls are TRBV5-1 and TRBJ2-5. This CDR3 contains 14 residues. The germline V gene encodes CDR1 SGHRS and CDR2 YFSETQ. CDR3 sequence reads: CASSFGSPRETQYF.

The CDR3 reads CASSLPGDINYGYTF. The rearrangement links TRBV5-1 to TRBJ1-2. The CDR3 spans 15 residues. Germline V lookup: CDR1 SGHRS, CDR2 YFSETQ.

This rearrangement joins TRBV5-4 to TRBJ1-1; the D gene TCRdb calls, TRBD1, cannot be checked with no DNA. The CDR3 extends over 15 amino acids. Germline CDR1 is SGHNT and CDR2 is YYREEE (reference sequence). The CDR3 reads CASSGGGLLVTEAFF.

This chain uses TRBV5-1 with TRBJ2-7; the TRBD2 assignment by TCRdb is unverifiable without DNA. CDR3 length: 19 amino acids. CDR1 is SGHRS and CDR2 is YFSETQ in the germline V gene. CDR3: CASSLIPGLAGGGSYEPYF.

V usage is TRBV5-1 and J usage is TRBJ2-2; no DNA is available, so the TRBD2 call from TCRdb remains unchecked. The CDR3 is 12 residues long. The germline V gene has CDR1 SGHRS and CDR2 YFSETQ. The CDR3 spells CASSSTIGELFF.

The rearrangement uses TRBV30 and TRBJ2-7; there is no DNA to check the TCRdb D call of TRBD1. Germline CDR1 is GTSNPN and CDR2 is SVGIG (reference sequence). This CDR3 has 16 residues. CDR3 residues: CAWSPPGQGYPYEQYF.

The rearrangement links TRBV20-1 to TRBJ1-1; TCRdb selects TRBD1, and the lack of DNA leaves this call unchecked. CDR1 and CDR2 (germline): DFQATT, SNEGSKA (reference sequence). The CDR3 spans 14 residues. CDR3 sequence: CSAFPRGRRSEAFF.

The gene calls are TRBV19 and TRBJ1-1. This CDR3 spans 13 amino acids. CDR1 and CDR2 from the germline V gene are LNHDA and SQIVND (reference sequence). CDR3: CASNSLLNTEAFF.

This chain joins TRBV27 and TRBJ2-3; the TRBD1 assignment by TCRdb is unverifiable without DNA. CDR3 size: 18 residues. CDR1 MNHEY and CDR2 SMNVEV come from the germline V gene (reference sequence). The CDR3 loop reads CASSSHNRDRHGGDTQYF.

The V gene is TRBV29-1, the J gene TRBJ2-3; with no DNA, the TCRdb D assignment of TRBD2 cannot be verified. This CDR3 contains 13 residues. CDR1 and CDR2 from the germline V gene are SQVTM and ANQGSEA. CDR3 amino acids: CSVGGPVTDTQYF.

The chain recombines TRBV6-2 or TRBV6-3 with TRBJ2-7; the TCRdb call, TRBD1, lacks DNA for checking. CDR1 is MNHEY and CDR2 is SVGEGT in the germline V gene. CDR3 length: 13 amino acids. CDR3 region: CASSYTTAHEQYF.

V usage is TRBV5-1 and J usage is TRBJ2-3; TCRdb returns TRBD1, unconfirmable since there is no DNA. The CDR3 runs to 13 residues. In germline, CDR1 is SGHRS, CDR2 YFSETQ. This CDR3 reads CASSWRGTDTQYF.

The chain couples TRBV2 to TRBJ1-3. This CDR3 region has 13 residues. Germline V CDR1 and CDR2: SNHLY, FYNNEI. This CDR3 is CASSGGLGNTIYF.

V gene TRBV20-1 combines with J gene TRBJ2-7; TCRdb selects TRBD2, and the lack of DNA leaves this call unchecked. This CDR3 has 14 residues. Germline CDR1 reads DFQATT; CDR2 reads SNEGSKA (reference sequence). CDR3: CSAAKLAGTYEQYF.

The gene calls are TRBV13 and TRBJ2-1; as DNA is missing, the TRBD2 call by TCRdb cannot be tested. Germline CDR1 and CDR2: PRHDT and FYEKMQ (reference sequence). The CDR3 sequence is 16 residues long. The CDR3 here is CASSPRGREGLAGATF. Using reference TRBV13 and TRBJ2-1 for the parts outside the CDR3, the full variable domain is AAGVIQSPRHLIKEKRETATLKCYPIPRHDTVYWYQQGPGQDPQFLISFYEKMQSDKGSIPDRFSAQQFSDYHSELNMSSLELGDSALYFCASSPRGREGLAGATFGPGTRLTVL.